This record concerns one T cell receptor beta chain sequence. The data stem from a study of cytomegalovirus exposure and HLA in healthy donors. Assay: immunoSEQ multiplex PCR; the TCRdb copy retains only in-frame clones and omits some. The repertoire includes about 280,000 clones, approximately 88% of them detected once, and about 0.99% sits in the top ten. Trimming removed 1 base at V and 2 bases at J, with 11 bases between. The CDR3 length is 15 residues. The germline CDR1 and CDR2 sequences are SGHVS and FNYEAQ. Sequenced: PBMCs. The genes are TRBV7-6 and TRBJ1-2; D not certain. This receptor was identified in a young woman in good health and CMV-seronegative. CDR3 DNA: TGTGCCAGCAGCTTAGTTATAGGAGGGAACTATGGCTACACCTTC. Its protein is CASSLVIGGNYGYTF.